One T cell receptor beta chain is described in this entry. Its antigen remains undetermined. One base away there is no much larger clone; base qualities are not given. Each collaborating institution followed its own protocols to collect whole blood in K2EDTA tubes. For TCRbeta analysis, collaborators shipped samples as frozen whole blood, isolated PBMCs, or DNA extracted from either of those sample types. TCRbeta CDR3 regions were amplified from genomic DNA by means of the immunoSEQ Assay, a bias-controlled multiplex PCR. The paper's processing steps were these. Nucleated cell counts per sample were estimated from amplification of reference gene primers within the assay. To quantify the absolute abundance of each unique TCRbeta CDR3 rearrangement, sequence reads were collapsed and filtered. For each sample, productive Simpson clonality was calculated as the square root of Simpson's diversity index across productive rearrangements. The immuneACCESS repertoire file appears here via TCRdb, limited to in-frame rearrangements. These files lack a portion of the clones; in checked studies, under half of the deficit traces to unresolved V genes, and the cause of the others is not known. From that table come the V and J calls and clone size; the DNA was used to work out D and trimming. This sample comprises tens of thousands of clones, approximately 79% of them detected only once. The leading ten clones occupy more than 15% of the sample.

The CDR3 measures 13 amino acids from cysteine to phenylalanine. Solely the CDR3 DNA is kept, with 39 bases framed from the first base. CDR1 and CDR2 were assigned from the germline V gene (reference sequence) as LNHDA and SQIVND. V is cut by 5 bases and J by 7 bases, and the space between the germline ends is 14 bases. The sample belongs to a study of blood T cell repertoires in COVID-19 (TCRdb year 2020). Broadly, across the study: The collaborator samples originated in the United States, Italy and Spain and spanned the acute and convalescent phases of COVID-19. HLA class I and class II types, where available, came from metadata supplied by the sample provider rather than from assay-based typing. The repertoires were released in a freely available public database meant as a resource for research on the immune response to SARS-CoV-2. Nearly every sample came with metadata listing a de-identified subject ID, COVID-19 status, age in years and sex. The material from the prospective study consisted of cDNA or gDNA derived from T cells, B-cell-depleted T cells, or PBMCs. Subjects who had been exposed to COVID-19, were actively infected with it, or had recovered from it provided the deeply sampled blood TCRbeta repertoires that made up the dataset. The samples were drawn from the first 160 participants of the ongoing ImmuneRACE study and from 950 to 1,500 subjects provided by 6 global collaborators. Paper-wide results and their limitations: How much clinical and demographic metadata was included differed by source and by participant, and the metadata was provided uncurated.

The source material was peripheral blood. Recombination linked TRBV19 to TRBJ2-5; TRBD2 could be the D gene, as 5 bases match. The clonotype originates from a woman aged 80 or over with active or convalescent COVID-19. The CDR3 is CASSFGMSGTQYF. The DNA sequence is TGTGCCAGTAGTTTCGGGATGTCAGGGACCCAGTACTTC.